The next 9 T cell receptor beta chains were all read from a single sample in a study of cytomegalovirus exposure and HLA in healthy donors. The PCR employed 60 Vbeta primers together with 13 Jbeta primers. Measured with immunoSEQ multiplex PCR; TCRdb has only the in-frame clones, and not every one. This sample has fewer than 130,000 clones, with roughly 71% found just once. Material for sequencing was PBMCs. These receptors were obtained from a man aged 35 to 55 in good health and CMV-seropositive.

This clone was found a few times. The chain is built from TRBV7-2 and TRBJ1-1; the match to TRBD1 covers 9 bases. This CDR3 contains 14 residues. Losses at the gene ends were 8 bases for V and 5 bases for J; bases not matched to a gene: 9. Germline assignment: CDR1 SGHTA and CDR2 FQGNSA. The DNA for the CDR3 is TGTGCCAGCGGTCCGGGACAGGGATGGACTGAAGCTTTCTTT. The encoded protein is CASGPGQGWTEAFF.

V and J are TRBV5-1 and TRBJ2-7; TRBD2 aligns across 7 bases. This CDR3 is built from 14 residues. V trimming: 5 bases; J trimming: 3 bases; junction bases outside the gene matches: 8. CDR1 and CDR2 (germline): SGHRS, YFSETQ. The CDR3 region has the DNA TGCGCCAGCAGAGTTCTTCCTAGCGGCTACGAGCAGTACGTC. Its translation is CASRVLPSGYEQYV.

The rearrangement uses TRBV19 and TRBJ2-6; possible D gene TRBD1, 6 bases. CDR1 LNHDA and CDR2 SQIVND come from the germline V gene (reference sequence). CDR3 size: 15 residues. Trimming shortened V by 3 bases and J by 5 bases, and 11 bases separated the two germline ends. The CDR3 region has the DNA TGTGCCAGTAGTATTACAGGGATGAGGGCCAACGTCCTGACTTTC. As protein: CASSITGMRANVLTF.

The rearrangement links TRBV28 to TRBJ2-7; 7 bases fit TRBD1. Germline V gene sequence: CDR1 MDHEN, CDR2 SYDVKM. This CDR3 has 15 residues. V lost 4 bases, J lost 4 bases, and 10 bases stayed unmatched. The CDR3 DNA follows: TGTGCCAGCAGTTCACTTCGGGACAGAACATACGAGCAGTACTTC. Protein product: CASSSLRDRTYEQYF.

J is TRBJ1-2 and V is TRBV29-1; D gene ambiguous. V gave up 7 bases and J gave up 7 bases, with 13 bases separating them. Germline lookup yields CDR1 SQVTM and CDR2 ANQGSEA. CDR3 length: 11 residues. The CDR3 coding sequence is TGCAGCGCCGGAACTGCGGGTGGCTACACCTTC. Protein product: CSAGTAGGYTF.

The genes are TRBV18 and TRBJ2-2, with TRBD2 matching 9 bases. This CDR3 has 16 residues. Losses at the gene ends were 1 base for V and 4 bases for J; bases not matched to a gene: 4. Germline V gives CDR1 KGHSH, CDR2 LQKENI. CDR3 loop: CASSPLAGELTGELFF. For the CDR3, the DNA is TGTGCCAGCTCACCACTAGCGGGAGAGCTCACCGGGGAGCTGTTTTTT.

This clone showed up just once. The chain recombines TRBV11-1 with TRBJ1-1; no clear D gene. This CDR3 contains 14 residues. The V and J ends lost 4 bases and 0 bases respectively, with 9 bases between them. The V gene's germline CDR1 is SGHAT and CDR2 FQDESV (reference sequence). DNA of the CDR3: TGTGCCAGCAGCTCAGACTACATGAACACTGAAGCTTTCTTT. Translated: CASSSDYMNTEAFF.

The chain recombines TRBV18 with TRBJ1-5, with D maybe TRBD1 (6 bases). Germline V lookup: CDR1 KGHSH, CDR2 LQKENI. The CDR3 is 15 amino acids. The germline V and J ends were trimmed by 3 bases and 2 bases, with 11 bases remaining between them. The CDR3 DNA reads TGTGCCAGCTCACCGAGCAGGGGCGGCAATCAGCCCCAGCATTTT. Translating it yields CASSPSRGGNQPQHF.

Comments on this clone: Sequence at one end of the junction differs from germline and may be a read error. Other DNA sequences in the sample encode the same CDR3. The chain is built from TRBV6-6 and TRBJ2-2; TRBD2 matches 14 bases. The germline CDR1 and CDR2 sequences are MNHNY and SVGAGI (reference sequence). The CDR3 has 16 amino acids. Written as DNA, the CDR3 is TGTGCTAGCAGTCTCGGGACTAGCGGGAGCGTGGGGGAGCTGTTTTTT. It specifies CASSLGTSGSVGELFF.